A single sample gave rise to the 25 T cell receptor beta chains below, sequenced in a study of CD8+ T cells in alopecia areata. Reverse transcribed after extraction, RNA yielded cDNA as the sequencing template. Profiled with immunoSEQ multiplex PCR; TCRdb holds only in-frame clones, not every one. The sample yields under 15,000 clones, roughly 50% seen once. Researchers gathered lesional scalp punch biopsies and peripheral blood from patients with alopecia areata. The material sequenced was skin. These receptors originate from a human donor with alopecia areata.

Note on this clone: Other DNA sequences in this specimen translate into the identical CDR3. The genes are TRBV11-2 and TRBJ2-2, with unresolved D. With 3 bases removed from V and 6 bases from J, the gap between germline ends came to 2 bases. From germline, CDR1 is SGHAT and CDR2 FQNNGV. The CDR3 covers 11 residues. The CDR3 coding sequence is TGTGCCAGCAGCTTTGCCGGGGAGCTGTTTTTT. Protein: CASSFAGELFF.

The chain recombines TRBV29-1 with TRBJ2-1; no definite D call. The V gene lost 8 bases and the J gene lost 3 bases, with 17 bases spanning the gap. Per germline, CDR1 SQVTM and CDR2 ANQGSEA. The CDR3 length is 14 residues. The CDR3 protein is CSPTRTRYYNEQFF. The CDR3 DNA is TGCAGCCCCACGCGGACCCGATACTACAATGAGCAGTTCTTC.

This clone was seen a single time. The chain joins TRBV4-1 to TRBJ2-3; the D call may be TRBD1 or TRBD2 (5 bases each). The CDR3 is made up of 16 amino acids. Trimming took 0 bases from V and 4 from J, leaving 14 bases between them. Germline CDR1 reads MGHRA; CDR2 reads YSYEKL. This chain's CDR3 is CASSQEAGTQPDTQYF. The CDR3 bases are TGCGCCAGCAGCCAAGAAGCCGGGACCCAGCCAGATACGCAGTATTTT.

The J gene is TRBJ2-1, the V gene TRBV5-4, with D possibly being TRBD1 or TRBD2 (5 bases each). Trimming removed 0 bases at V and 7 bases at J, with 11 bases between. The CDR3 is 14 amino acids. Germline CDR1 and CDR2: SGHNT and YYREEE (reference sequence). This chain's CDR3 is CASSLGGSANEQFF. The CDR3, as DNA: TGTGCCAGCAGCTTGGGGGGGAGTGCGAATGAGCAGTTCTTC.

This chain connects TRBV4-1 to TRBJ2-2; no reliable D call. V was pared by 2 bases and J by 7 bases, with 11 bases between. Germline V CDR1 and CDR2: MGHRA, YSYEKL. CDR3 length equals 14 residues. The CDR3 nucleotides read TGCGCCAGCAGCCAATATGGGCTCGTCGGGGAGCTGTTTTTT. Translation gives CASSQYGLVGELFF.

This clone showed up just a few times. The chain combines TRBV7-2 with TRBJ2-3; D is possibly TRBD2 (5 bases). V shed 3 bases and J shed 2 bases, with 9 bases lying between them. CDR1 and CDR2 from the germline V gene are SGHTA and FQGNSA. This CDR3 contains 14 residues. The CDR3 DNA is TGTGCCAGCAGCTTGGAGCGGACCACAGATACGCAGTATTTT. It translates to CASSLERTTDTQYF.

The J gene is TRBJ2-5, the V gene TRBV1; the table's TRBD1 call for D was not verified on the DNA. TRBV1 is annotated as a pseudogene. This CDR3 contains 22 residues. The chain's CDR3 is CTSSQGQTGTGLIWRPTETQYF. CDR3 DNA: TGCACCAGCAGCCAAGGCCAAACCGGGACAGGGCTTATCTGGCGCCCCACGGAGACCCAGTACTTC.

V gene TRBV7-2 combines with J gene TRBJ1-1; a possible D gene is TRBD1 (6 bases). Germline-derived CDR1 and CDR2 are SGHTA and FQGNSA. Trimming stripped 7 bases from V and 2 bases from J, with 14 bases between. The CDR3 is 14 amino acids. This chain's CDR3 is CASTSTGLNTEAFF. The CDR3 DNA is TGTGCCAGCACATCGACAGGTCTAAACACTGAAGCTTTCTTT.

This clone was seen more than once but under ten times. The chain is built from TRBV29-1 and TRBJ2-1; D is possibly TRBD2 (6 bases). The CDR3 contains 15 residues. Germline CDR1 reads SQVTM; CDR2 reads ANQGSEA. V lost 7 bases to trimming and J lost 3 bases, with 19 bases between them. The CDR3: CSADIAARYYNEQFF. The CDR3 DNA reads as TGCAGCGCTGATATAGCGGCGCGGTACTACAATGAGCAGTTCTTC.

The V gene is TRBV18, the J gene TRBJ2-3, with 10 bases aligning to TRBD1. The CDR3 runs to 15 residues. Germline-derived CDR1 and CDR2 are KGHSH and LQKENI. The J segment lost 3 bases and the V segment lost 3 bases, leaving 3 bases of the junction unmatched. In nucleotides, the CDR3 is TGTGCCAGCTCACCTGGGACAGGGGCGACAGATACGCAGTATTTT. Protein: CASSPGTGATDTQYF.

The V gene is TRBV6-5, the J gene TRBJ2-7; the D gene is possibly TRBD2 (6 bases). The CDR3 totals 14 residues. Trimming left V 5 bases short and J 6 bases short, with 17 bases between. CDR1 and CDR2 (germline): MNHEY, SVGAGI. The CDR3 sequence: CASSVDLATGEQYF. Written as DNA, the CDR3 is TGTGCCAGCAGTGTCGATCTAGCGACTGGCGAGCAGTACTTC.

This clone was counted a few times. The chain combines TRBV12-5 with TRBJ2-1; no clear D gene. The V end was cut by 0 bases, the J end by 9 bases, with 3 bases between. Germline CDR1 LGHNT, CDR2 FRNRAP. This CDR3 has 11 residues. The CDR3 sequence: CASGLVREQFF. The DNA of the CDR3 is TGTGCTAGTGGTTTGGTACGTGAGCAGTTCTTC.

The CDR3 nucleotides read TGTGCCAGCAGCTTAGAGGGTTTCGAGGAGCTGTTTTTT. Amino acid sequence: CASSLEGFEELFF. J is TRBJ2-2 and V is TRBV11-2; D gene unclear. The CDR3 is 13 residues long. Trimming took 0 bases from V and 10 from J, leaving 9 bases between them. Germline V gene lookup returns CDR1 SGHAT and CDR2 FQNNGV.

This CDR3 is CASSVAGTGQETQYF. The CDR3, as DNA: TGTGCCAGCAGCGTAGCCGGGACAGGGCAAGAGACCCAGTACTTC. V is TRBV9 and J is TRBJ2-5, with 9 bases lining up with TRBD1. Trimming at V came to 0 bases and at J to 2 bases, leaving 2 bases not matched to a gene. Germline loops: CDR1 SGDLS, CDR2 YYNGEE. This CDR3 is 15 amino acids long.

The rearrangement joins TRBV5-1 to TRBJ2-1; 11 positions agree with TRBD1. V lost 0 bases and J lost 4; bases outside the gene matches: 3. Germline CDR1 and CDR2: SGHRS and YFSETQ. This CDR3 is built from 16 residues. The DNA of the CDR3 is TGCGCCAGCAGCTTGGCTGGGACAGGGGGTTACAATGAGCAGTTCTTC. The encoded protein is CASSLAGTGGYNEQFF.

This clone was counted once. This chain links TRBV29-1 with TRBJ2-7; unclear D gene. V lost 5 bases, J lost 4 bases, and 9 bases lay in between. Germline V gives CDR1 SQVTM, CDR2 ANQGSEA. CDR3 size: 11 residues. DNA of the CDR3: TGCAGCGTTAGGGTCCAATACGAGCAGTACTTC. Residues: CSVRVQYEQYF.

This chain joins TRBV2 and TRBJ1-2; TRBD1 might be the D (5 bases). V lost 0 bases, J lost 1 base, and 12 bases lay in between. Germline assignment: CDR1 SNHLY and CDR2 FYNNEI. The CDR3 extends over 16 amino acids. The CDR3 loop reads CASSEALDSLNYGYTF. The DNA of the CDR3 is TGTGCCAGCAGTGAAGCGCTTGACAGCCTTAACTATGGCTACACCTTC.

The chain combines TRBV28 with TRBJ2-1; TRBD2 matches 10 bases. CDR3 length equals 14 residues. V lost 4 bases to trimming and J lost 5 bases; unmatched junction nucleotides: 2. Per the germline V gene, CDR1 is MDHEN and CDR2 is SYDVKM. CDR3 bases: TGTGCCAGCAGTTCCGGGACTAGCGACAATGAGCAGTTCTTC. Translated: CASSSGTSDNEQFF.

CDR3: CASSLEREQYF. The CDR3 nucleotides are TGTGCCAGCAGCTTGGAGCGCGAGCAGTACTTC. V gene TRBV5-6 combines with J gene TRBJ2-5; D gene unclear. The better agreement between TRBJ2-7 and the DNA end casts doubt on the J call. CDR1 is SGHDT and CDR2 is YYEEEE in the germline V gene. This CDR3 comprises 11 residues.

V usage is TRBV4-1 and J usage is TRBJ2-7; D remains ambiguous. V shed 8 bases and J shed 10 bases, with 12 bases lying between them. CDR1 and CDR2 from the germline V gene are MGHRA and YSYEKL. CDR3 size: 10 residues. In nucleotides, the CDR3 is TGCGCCAGCGGAACGGACCTTCAGTACTTC. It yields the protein CASGTDLQYF.

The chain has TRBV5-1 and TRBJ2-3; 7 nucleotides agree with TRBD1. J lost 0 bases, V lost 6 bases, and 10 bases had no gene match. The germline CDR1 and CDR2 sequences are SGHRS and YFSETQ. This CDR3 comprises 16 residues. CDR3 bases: TGCGCCAGCAAGAACCGGGACAGATCTAGCACAGATACGCAGTATTTT. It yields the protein CASKNRDRSSTDTQYF.

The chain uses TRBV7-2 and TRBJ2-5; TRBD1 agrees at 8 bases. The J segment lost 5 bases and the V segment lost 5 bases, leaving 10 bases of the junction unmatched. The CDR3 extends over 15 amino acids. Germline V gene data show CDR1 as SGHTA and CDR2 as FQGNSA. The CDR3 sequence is CASSRETGVWETQYF. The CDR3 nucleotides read TGTGCCAGCAGCCGCGAGACAGGGGTTTGGGAGACCCAGTACTTC.

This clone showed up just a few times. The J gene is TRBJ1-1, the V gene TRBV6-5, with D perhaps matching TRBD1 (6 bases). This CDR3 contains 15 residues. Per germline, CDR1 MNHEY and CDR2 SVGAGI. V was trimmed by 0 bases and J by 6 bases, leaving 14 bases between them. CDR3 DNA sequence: TGTGCCAGCAGTTACTCTCGGGGGGCGCAGGCTGAAGCTTTCTTT. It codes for CASSYSRGAQAEAFF.

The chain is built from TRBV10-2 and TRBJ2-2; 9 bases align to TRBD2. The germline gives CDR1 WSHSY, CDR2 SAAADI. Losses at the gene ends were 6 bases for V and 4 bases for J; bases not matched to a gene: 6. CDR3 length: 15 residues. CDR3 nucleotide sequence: TGCGCCAGCAGGAGCGGGGGGCCGGGCACCGGGGAGCTGTTTTTT. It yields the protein CASRSGGPGTGELFF.

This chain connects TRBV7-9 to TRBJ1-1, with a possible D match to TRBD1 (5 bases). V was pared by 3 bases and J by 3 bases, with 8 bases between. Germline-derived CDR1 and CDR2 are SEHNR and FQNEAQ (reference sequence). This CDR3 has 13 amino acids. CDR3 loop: CASSFIGDTEAFF. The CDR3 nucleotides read TGTGCCAGCAGCTTTATAGGGGACACTGAAGCTTTCTTT.